One and the same sample provided the 6 T cell receptor beta chains below, sequenced in a study of T-cell reconstitution after alpha-beta-depleted transplantation in children. Study observations and caveats: Several hundred expanded graft clones reportedly were the source of alpha-beta T cells about two months after transplant.

Unique molecular identifiers were incorporated during preparation of the TCRbeta library. TCRdb re-analysed the PCR reads in MiXCR, keeping a single row per CDR3 protein. The sample holds approximately 31,000 distinct CDR3 sequences; under 7.5% are singletons and the top ten take 25% to 30%. Their recognized antigens are unknown. The material was peripheral blood, obtained 60 days after TCRalphabeta/CD19-depleted stem cell transplant. The receptors originated from a child under two years old who had a stem cell transplant for acute myeloid leukemia, so the T cells may come from the graft donor.

This clonotype was observed many times. The chain recombines TRBV7-9 with TRBJ1-6; D is perhaps TRBD1 (5 bases). CDR3 length: 14 amino acids. The ends were cut back, 5 bases at V and 7 bases at J, with 12 bases in the middle. The germline V gene encodes CDR1 SEHNR and CDR2 FQNEAQ (reference sequence). CDR3 DNA: TGTGCCAGCAGCCGGGGACGTCGGAATTCACCCCTCCACTTT. Amino acid sequence: CASSRGRRNSPLHF.

This clonotype was seen only a few times. V usage is TRBV7-9 and J usage is TRBJ2-6; no clear D gene. The germline V and J ends were trimmed by 11 bases and 2 bases, with 7 bases remaining between them. The length of the CDR3 is 12 residues. Per germline, CDR1 SEHNR and CDR2 FQNEAQ (reference sequence). The CDR3 here is CALQTGANVLTF. The CDR3, as DNA: TGTGCCCTACAGACTGGGGCCAACGTCCTGACTTTC.

Many counts were recorded for this clonotype. V usage is TRBV30 and J usage is TRBJ1-1; no clear D. Germline values: CDR1 GTSNPN, CDR2 SVGIG (reference sequence). The CDR3 loop spans 14 amino acids. The germline V and J ends were trimmed by 1 base and 0 bases, with 9 bases remaining between them. In DNA form, the CDR3 reads TGTGCCTGGAGTGATAACTTTCTGAACACTGAAGCTTTCTTT. This encodes CAWSDNFLNTEAFF.

In its sample, this clonotype was seen many times. The chain carries TRBV6-5 and TRBJ2-3; 12 bases are a match to TRBD2. Germline V gene sequence: CDR1 MNHEY, CDR2 SVGAGI. The J segment lost 1 base and the V segment lost 0 bases, leaving 5 bases of the junction unmatched. This CDR3 has 18 amino acids. The CDR3 DNA is TGTGCCAGCAGTTACTCCCGGACTAGCGGGGACGGCACAGATACGCAGTATTTT. Translated: CASSYSRTSGDGTDTQYF.

This clonotype was seen at least ten times. This sequence joins TRBV7-2 and TRBJ1-6; D gene unclear. CDR1 is SGHTA, CDR2 FQGNSA, per germline. V lost 6 bases to trimming and J lost 0 bases, with 24 bases between them. This CDR3 contains 20 residues. The CDR3 DNA reads TGTGCCAGCAGATACCCTATCTTGGGAATAGTTAACTCCTATAATTCACCCCTCCACTTT. Translating gives CASRYPILGIVNSYNSPLHF.

Many counts were recorded for this clonotype. The V gene is TRBV29-1, the J gene TRBJ2-2, with 7 bases aligning to TRBD2. Germline V gene sequence: CDR1 SQVTM, CDR2 ANQGSEA. The CDR3 is made up of 14 amino acids. V gave up 6 bases and J gave up 2 bases; unmatched junction bases: 6. The CDR3 region is CSVDRGSNTGELFF. The CDR3 DNA reads TGCAGCGTGGACCGCGGGAGTAACACCGGGGAGCTGTTTTTT.